These T cell receptor beta chains were read from a single sample in a study of blood T cells in healthy people across ages. TCRdb itself ran the 5' RACE reads through MiXCR, one entry per CDR3 protein. This sample yields some 1.4 million distinct CDR3 sequences, of which 35% to 45% are seen a single time; under 8% belongs to the top ten. The sequenced sample was blood. Receptors originate from a woman between 18 and 29 years old in good health. CDR3s include the opening cysteine and the closing phenylalanine or tryptophan. Each record gives: J gene, clone size, D gene, V gene, CDR3 DNA, CDR3 protein. D genes are given only for firm matches. Not all rows give a size; the values are once, few, many and, for expanded clones, a class.

>TRBJ2-7|many|TRBD2|TRBV4-2
TGTGCCAGCAGCCAAGACTCGGGTAGCGGGAGCGACGAGCAGTACTTC
CASSQDSGSGSDEQYF
>TRBJ2-7|NA|TRBD2|TRBV30
TGTGCCTGGAGGGTAATGGCGGGAGCCTACGAGCAGTACTTC
CAWRVMAGAYEQYF
>TRBJ1-4|NA|NA|TRBV20-1
TGCAGTGCTAGAGACACAGGGAAGGGTTCTCAGGATCTGTTTTTT
CSARDTGKGSQDLFF
>TRBJ2-7|NA|TRBD2|TRBV7-9
TGTGCCAGCAGCTCCAGTTGGGCTAGCGGATACGAGCAGTACTTC
CASSSSWASGYEQYF
>TRBJ2-3|NA|NA|TRBV20-1
TGCAGCGCAGATACGCAGTATTTT
CSADTQYF
>TRBJ2-2|few|NA|TRBV28
TGTGCCAGCAGTAGCCAACTCGACAGTCATAACACCGGGGAGCTGTTTTTT
CASSSQLDSHNTGELFF
>TRBJ2-5|NA|NA|TRBV7-9
TGTGCCAGCAGCTTAGGGGGGGACAGCTCGGCAGAGCAGTACTTC
CASSLGGDSSAEQYF
>TRBJ2-7|few|NA|TRBV20-1
TGCAGTGCTAGTTCCTGGAACCTCGACTACGAGCAGTACTTC
CSASSWNLDYEQYF
>TRBJ2-7|NA|NA|TRBV20-1
TGCAGTCCTCACGATCCTCGTCGGACCTCCTACAATGAGCAGTACTTC
CSPHDPRRTSYNEQYF
>TRBJ2-7|NA|NA|TRBV20-1
TGCAGTGCTAGGAAGGACTACGAGCAGTACTTC
CSARKDYEQYF
>TRBJ2-3|few|TRBD2|TRBV10-3
TGTGCCACCGGGGCTAGCGGGAGGGGCACAGATACGCAGTATTTT
CATGASGRGTDTQYF
>TRBJ2-1|NA|NA|TRBV9
TGTGCCAGCAGCATCGGCGAGGGTTTCGATGAGCAGTTCTTC
CASSIGEGFDEQFF
>TRBJ2-7|NA|NA|TRBV20-1
TGCAGTGCTAGAGATACAGTGGGGGGATCTCCTTACGAGCAGTACTTC
CSARDTVGGSPYEQYF
>TRBJ2-3|NA|TRBD2|TRBV7-8
TGTGCCAGCAGCTTAGCGAGGACTAGCCATACGCAGTATTTT
CASSLARTSHTQYF
>TRBJ2-5|few|NA|TRBV12-3/TRBV12-4
TGTGCCAGCACCCCCCGGACAGAAGAGACCCAGTACTTC
CASTPRTEETQYF
>TRBJ2-7|once|TRBD2|TRBV20-1
TGCAGTGCTAGTCCCCCGGGCGGGGGGGCATACGAGCAGTACTTC
CSASPPGGGAYEQYF
>TRBJ2-1|NA|NA|TRBV20-1
TGCAGTGCTAGAGATCCAGGCCTCTGCTACAATGAGCAGTTCTTC
CSARDPGLCYNEQFF
>TRBJ2-7|NA|NA|TRBV27
TGTGCCAGCAGTTCTTACACAGGGGCGGTAGCGGGTGTCCCTTACGAGCAGTACTTC
CASSSYTGAVAGVPYEQYF
>TRBJ2-7|NA|NA|TRBV30
TGTGCCTGGAGCGGTTTAGTGTCCTACGAGCAGTACTTC
CAWSGLVSYEQYF
>TRBJ2-2|NA|NA|TRBV7-9
TGTGCCAGGCCGGGCCCCCACCACACCGGGGAGCTGTTTTTT
CARPGPHHTGELFF
>TRBJ2-4|few|TRBD1|TRBV6-5
TGTGCCAGCAGTCCCGGACAGGGCGAGGCCAAAAACATTCAGTACTTC
CASSPGQGEAKNIQYF
>TRBJ2-1|NA|NA|TRBV5-1
TGCGCCAGCAGCTTGGACGAAGGATCAAGGTACAATGAGCAGTTCTTC
CASSLDEGSRYNEQFF
>TRBJ2-7|NA|NA|TRBV15
TGTGCCACCAGCACCAGGGTACCCGAGCAGTACTTC
CATSTRVPEQYF
>TRBJ1-1|NA|NA|TRBV18
TGTGCCAGCTCATCCGGTCGGCTGATGAACACTGAAGCTTTCTTT
CASSSGRLMNTEAFF
>TRBJ2-7|few|TRBD2|TRBV6-2/TRBV6-3
TGTGCCAGCACCGGGACTAGCGGGATCTCCTACGAGCAGTACTTC
CASTGTSGISYEQYF
>TRBJ2-4|NA|NA|TRBV5-6
TGTGCCAGCAGCTTGGACAGATCAGCCAAAAACATTCAGTACTTC
CASSLDRSAKNIQYF
>TRBJ2-2|few|NA|TRBV5-1
TGCGCCAGCAGCTTCGATTGGCCGGAGGCCGAGGACACCGGGGAGCTGTTTTTT
CASSFDWPEAEDTGELFF
>TRBJ2-4|NA|TRBD2|TRBV12-3/TRBV12-4
TGTGCCAGCAGTTTTTCGGAGCGGGGATACATTCAGTACTTC
CASSFSERGYIQYF
>TRBJ2-1|NA|NA|TRBV7-2
TGTGCCAGCAGCCCGTATCCGTTAGGACCCAACAATGAGCAGTTCTTC
CASSPYPLGPNNEQFF
>TRBJ1-1|few|NA|TRBV7-9
TGTGCCAGCAGTCCTACAGGGTACACTGAAGCTTTCTTT
CASSPTGYTEAFF
>TRBJ2-7|few|TRBD2|TRBV6-2/TRBV6-3
TGTGCCAGCAGTTACCGTCCCCGGACTAGCGGTTCCTACGAGCAGTACTTC
CASSYRPRTSGSYEQYF
>TRBJ1-4|NA|NA|TRBV7-8
TGTGCCAGCAGCTTACCTTCCAGGGGTGCAACTAATGAAAAACTGTTTTTT
CASSLPSRGATNEKLFF
>TRBJ2-7|NA|NA|TRBV4-1
TGCGCCAGCAGCCAAGATCGGGTCAGGGCCTACGAGCAGTACTTC
CASSQDRVRAYEQYF
>TRBJ2-5|NA|TRBD2|TRBV6-2/TRBV6-3
TGTGCCAGCAGTTACTCGACTAGCGGGAGTGGAGAGACCCAGTACTTC
CASSYSTSGSGETQYF
>TRBJ2-7|few|NA|TRBV10-3
TGTGCCATCAGTGAGGCCGAGGTCCCCTACGAGCAGTACTTC
CAISEAEVPYEQYF
>TRBJ2-7|NA|NA|TRBV7-2
TGTGCCAGCAGCCCCTTGACTGAGGTTTTCCCCTACGAGCAGTACTTC
CASSPLTEVFPYEQYF
>TRBJ1-6|few|NA|TRBV28
TGTGCCAGCCGGAGGGCAGCCGGCTCCTATAATTCACCCCTCCACTTT
CASRRAAGSYNSPLHF
>TRBJ2-1|NA|TRBD2|TRBV27
TGTGCCAGCAGTTACCCTAGCGGGAAATCCTACAATGAGCAGTTCTTC
CASSYPSGKSYNEQFF
>TRBJ2-3|few|NA|TRBV12-3/TRBV12-4
TGTGCCAGCAGTCCTAGACCCCGACAGGATACGCAGTATTTT
CASSPRPRQDTQYF
>TRBJ1-2|NA|NA|TRBV27
TGTGCCAGCAGCCCTCCGGGAGCAATCTATGGCTACACCTTC
CASSPPGAIYGYTF
>TRBJ2-3|NA|NA|TRBV20-1
TGCAGTGCTAGTAGTAGCCTTACAACAGATACGCAGTATTTT
CSASSSLTTDTQYF
>TRBJ2-1|NA|NA|TRBV9
TGTGCCAGCAGCGTTCCCGGGACCACAAGTCCTGAGCAGTTCTTC
CASSVPGTTSPEQFF
>TRBJ2-1|once|NA|TRBV4-1
TGCGCCAGCAGCCAACCGGGTGACAATGAGCAGTTCTTC
CASSQPGDNEQFF
>TRBJ2-3|few|TRBD1|TRBV12-3/TRBV12-4
TGTGCCAGCAGTTCAGGGACAGGGGGGACAACAGATACGCAGTATTTT
CASSSGTGGTTDTQYF
>TRBJ2-1|NA|NA|TRBV5-8
TGTGCCAGCAGCAGACGTGGCCGAGGCTCCTACAATGAGCAGTTCTTC
CASSRRGRGSYNEQFF
>TRBJ2-7|few|NA|TRBV27
TGTGCCAGCAGTTCAAGGACACCTGGGGGAGAGCAGTACTTC
CASSSRTPGGEQYF
>TRBJ1-2|few|NA|TRBV29-1
TGCAGCGTTGATTCCGGGGCCCACTATGGCTACACCTTC
CSVDSGAHYGYTF
>TRBJ1-1|few|NA|TRBV7-6
TGTGCCAGCAGCTTAGGCGCCAGGGCGAACACTGAAGCTTTCTTT
CASSLGARANTEAFF
>TRBJ2-4|many|NA|TRBV10-3
TGTGCCATCAGTGAACGAACCCTTCTAGCCAAAAACATTCAGTACTTC
CAISERTLLAKNIQYF
>TRBJ2-1|few|NA|TRBV7-2
TGTGCCAGCAGCTTAGTCGCTAGCGTCGACAATGAGCAGTTCTTC
CASSLVASVDNEQFF